This T cell receptor beta chain was captured in a study of shared clonotypes between healthy human individuals. At the level of the study: For every donor, three CD4 naive, three CD4 memory, two CD8 naive and one CD8 memory plates were used.

To note about this clone: The target antigen is unknown.

Sequencing was performed with immunoSEQ multiplex PCR; in TCRdb, only in-frame clones are kept and a portion is missing. The sample yields about 2 million clones, around 96% seen once. As defined, naive CD8 cells were CD45RO-negative and positively selected for CCR7, with terminally differentiated effector memory CD45RA+ cells excluded. CDR3 size: 17 residues. Looked up from germline, CDR1 is SGHVS and CDR2 is FNYEAQ. V dropped 3 bases and J dropped 4; count of bases not matched to a gene: 9. Findings and limits, study-wide: A reduction in generation probabilities was seen for non-shared clonotypes relative to those shared by all four donors.

This receptor was obtained from a man between 18 and 29 years old in good health. The sequencing sample was made of naive CD8+ T cells sorted from blood. The rearrangement uses TRBV7-6 and TRBJ2-2, with TRBD2 matching over 9 bases. The DNA for the CDR3 is TGTGCCAGCAGCTTTGAGAGTAGCGGGAGAGGCACCGGGGAGCTGTTTTTT. Translated, it gives CASSFESSGRGTGELFF.